This TCR beta chain was captured by sequencing in a study of graft-versus-host responses after intestinal transplantation. For the study at large: Each of the recipients got a multivisceral, liver-intestinal, or isolated intestinal transplant. Among the recipients, all got anti-thymocyte globulin induction and then tacrolimus and steroids for roughly three years.

Here immunoSEQ multiplex PCR was the method, and the copy in TCRdb shows in-frame clones only, minus some. Of 35,000 to 40,000 clones listed, around 96% were seen once; the top ten hold approximately 0.8%. CDR3 length: 16 residues. V was clipped by 0 bases and J by 4 bases; unmatched bases: 7. Germline CDR1 is LGHNA and CDR2 is YNFKEQ. Study observations and caveats: Those patients showing graft-donor T cell macrochimerism displayed high graft-versus-host to host-versus-graft clonal ratios in allografts. There were GvH clones found in recipient marrow, and some of them appeared first in ileum or blood.

With respect to this clone: Its antigen is currently unknown.

The sequenced sample was PBMCs, obtained 16 days after intestinal transplant. J is TRBJ2-5 and V is TRBV4-2; 8 bases align to TRBD2. The origin of this receptor is a human patient who received an intestinal transplant, so some T cells may come from the graft donor. The CDR3 loop is CASSQEAGAWGETQYF. CDR3 in DNA: TGTGCCAGCAGCCAAGAAGCGGGAGCGTGGGGAGAGACCCAGTACTTC.